Shown below are 2 T cell receptor beta chains from a single sample sequenced in a study of blood T cell repertoires in COVID-19. Only in-frame clones appear in the TCRdb table, and some are missing; sequencing was by immunoSEQ multiplex PCR. This table holds around 23,000 clones, 55% to 85% found once. The specimen sequenced was peripheral blood. All receptors come from a woman at least 80 years old with acute or convalescent COVID-19.

V usage is TRBV6-6 and J usage is TRBJ1-2; tentatively, D is TRBD1 (5 bases). Germline V CDR1 and CDR2: MNHNY, SVGAGI (reference sequence). V lost 10 bases, J lost 4 bases, and 16 bases lay in between. CDR3 size: 13 residues. CDR3: CAIGGGYLYGYTF. CDR3 sequence (DNA): TGTGCCATCGGGGGAGGGTACCTCTATGGCTACACCTTC.

This clone was picked up a small number of times. J is TRBJ2-3 and V is TRBV28; no definite D call. The CDR3 loop spans 11 amino acids. In germline, CDR1 is MDHEN, CDR2 SYDVKM. Between the trimmed V and J ends, which lost 3 bases and 6 bases, there was a span of 4 bases. The chain's CDR3 is CASSFSDTQYF. The CDR3 DNA reads as TGTGCCAGCAGTTTCTCGGATACGCAGTATTTT.